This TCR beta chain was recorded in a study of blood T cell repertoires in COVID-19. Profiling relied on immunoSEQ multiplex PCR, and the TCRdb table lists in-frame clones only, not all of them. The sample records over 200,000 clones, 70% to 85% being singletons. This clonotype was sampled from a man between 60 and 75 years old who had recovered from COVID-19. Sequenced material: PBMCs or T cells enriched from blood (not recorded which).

The DNA of the CDR3 is TGTGCCAGCAGCTTCGCCGGGGGGGCTGAAGCTTTCTTT. This sequence encodes CASSFAGGAEAFF. The chain combines TRBV11-2 with TRBJ1-1, with TRBD1 as a possible D gene (5 bases). CDR1 and CDR2 from the germline V gene are SGHAT and FQNNGV. The V end was cut by 3 bases, the J end by 6 bases, with 11 bases between. This CDR3 region has 13 residues.